A single sample gave rise to the 24 T cell receptor beta chains below, sequenced in a study of cytomegalovirus exposure and HLA in healthy donors. The PCR used 60 Vbeta and 13 Jbeta primers. The method was immunoSEQ multiplex PCR; TCRdb's version includes in-frame clones alone and lacks a portion of them. The profile shows about 240,000 clones, 70% to 90% of them singletons. What was sequenced was PBMCs. All receptors come from a woman in her sixties in good health and CMV-seropositive.

This chain uses TRBV18 with TRBJ2-2; perhaps TRBD1 as D (5 bases). CDR1 and CDR2 (germline): KGHSH, LQKENI. V was pared by 3 bases and J by 4 bases, with 12 bases between. This CDR3 contains 15 residues. The CDR3 region has the DNA TGTGCCAGCTCACCTCTGACAGACCCCACCGGGGAGCTGTTTTTT. The encoded protein is CASSPLTDPTGELFF.

The V gene is TRBV21-1, the J gene TRBJ2-2; the table's D call, TRBD1, was not checked against the DNA. TRBV21-1 is marked as a pseudogene. This CDR3 region has 17 residues. CDR3 in DNA: TGTGCCAGCAGCAATAGTGAGACAGACAATTGGACCGGGGAGCTGTTTTTT. This translates into CASSNSETDNWTGELFF.

This chain connects TRBV5-6 to TRBJ1-2; the D gene is possibly TRBD1 (5 bases). The germline V gene has CDR1 SGHDT and CDR2 YYEEEE. V was clipped by 2 bases and J by 2 bases, with 10 bases between them. This CDR3 is built from 14 residues. CDR3: CASSLRGPNYGYTF. In nucleotides, the CDR3 is TGTGCCAGCAGCTTAAGGGGCCCGAACTATGGCTACACCTTC.

Of note for this clone: The sample carries other DNA sequences with the same CDR3. This rearrangement joins TRBV7-3 to TRBJ2-2; 10 nucleotides line up with TRBD2. V was clipped by 1 base and J by 4 bases; unmatched bases: 6. CDR1 is SGHTA, CDR2 FQGTGA, per germline. The CDR3 extends over 17 amino acids. The CDR3 is CASSLSSGRASTGELFF. The CDR3 DNA reads TGTGCCAGCAGCTTAAGCAGCGGGAGGGCCAGCACCGGGGAGCTGTTTTTT.

V is TRBV2 and J is TRBJ2-1, with 9 bases lining up with TRBD2. The CDR3 spans 13 residues. Germline lookup yields CDR1 SNHLY and CDR2 FYNNEI. V trimming: 8 bases; J trimming: 9 bases; junction bases outside the gene matches: 8. The CDR3 loop reads CASLIAGDVEQFF. CDR3 bases: TGTGCCAGCTTGATAGCGGGAGATGTTGAGCAGTTCTTC. The complete variable domain, with remaining parts taken from reference TRBV2 and TRBJ2-1, reads EPEVTQTPSHQVTQMGQEVILRCVPISNHLYFYWYRQILGQKVEFLVSFYNNEISEKSEIFDDQFSVERPDGSNFTLKIRSTKLEDSAMYFCASLIAGDVEQFFGPGTRLTVL.

A few counts support this clone. V usage is TRBV11-3 and J usage is TRBJ2-1; maybe TRBD2 (6 bases). Per germline, CDR1 SGHNT and CDR2 YENEEA. V gave up 5 bases and J gave up 4 bases, with 15 bases separating them. The CDR3 consists of 15 residues. The CDR3 bases are TGTGCCAGCAGCCCCGGGAGCGCGGGGTACAATGAGCAGTTCTTC. This translates into CASSPGSAGYNEQFF. The variable domain in full, with the rest retrieved from reference TRBV11-3 and TRBJ2-1, is EAGVVQSPRYKIIEKKQPVAFWCNPISGHNTLYWYLQNLGQGPELLIRYENEEAVDDSQLPKDRFSAERLKGVDSTLKIQPAELGDSAVYLCASSPGSAGYNEQFFGPGTRLTVL.

The V call is TRBV19, the J call TRBJ2-1; D unresolved. With 7 bases removed from V and 4 bases from J, the gap between germline ends came to 11 bases. The CDR3 spans 13 residues. Germline V gene sequence: CDR1 LNHDA, CDR2 SQIVND (reference sequence). The CDR3 nucleotides are TGTGCCAGTACCGAGACTCCATACAATGAGCAGTTCTTC. Encoded protein: CASTETPYNEQFF.

This rearrangement joins TRBV5-1 to TRBJ2-2; no clear D gene. CDR3 size: 14 residues. Trimming removed 2 bases from V and 4 bases from J, with 9 bases in between. Germline V gives CDR1 SGHRS, CDR2 YFSETQ. The CDR3 bases are TGCGCCAGCAGCTTCCGTTCTATCACCGGGGAGCTGTTTTTT. This gives the protein CASSFRSITGELFF. Full variable domain (missing parts from reference TRBV5-1 and TRBJ2-2): KAGVTQTPRYLIKTRGQQVTLSCSPISGHRSVSWYQQTPGQGLQFLFEYFSETQRNKGNFPGRFSGRQFSNSRSEMNVSTLELGDSALYLCASSFRSITGELFFGEGSRLTVL.

The CDR3 sequence: CASSAGTSGANEQFF. Here the CDR3 DNA reads TGTGCCAGCAGCGCGGGGACTAGCGGAGCCAATGAGCAGTTCTTC. The chain recombines TRBV9 with TRBJ2-1; TRBD2 matches 11 bases. From germline, CDR1 is SGDLS and CDR2 YYNGEE. V gave up 3 bases and J gave up 6 bases; unmatched junction bases: 5. The CDR3 loop spans 15 amino acids.

The chain links TRBV5-1 to TRBJ2-2, with 7 bases aligning to TRBD1. There are 16 residues in the CDR3. Per germline, CDR1 SGHRS and CDR2 YFSETQ. With 0 bases clipped from V and 4 bases from J, the junction kept 6 bases outside the gene matches. CDR3 protein: CASSLVADRSTGELFF. DNA of the CDR3: TGCGCCAGCAGCTTGGTCGCGGACAGGTCCACCGGGGAGCTGTTTTTT.

This clone was observed a few times. The chain employs TRBV28 and TRBJ1-1; TRBD1 matches 7 bases. The V gene's germline CDR1 is MDHEN and CDR2 SYDVKM. The CDR3 runs to 13 residues. J lost 4 bases, V lost 6 bases, and 5 bases had no gene match. The CDR3 region is CASSSTGPTEAFF. The CDR3 DNA sequence: TGTGCCAGCAGCTCGACAGGGCCCACTGAAGCTTTCTTT.

The chain employs TRBV15 and TRBJ2-1, with 9 positions matching TRBD1. Germline CDR1 and CDR2: LNHNV and YYDKDF (reference sequence). Losses at the gene ends were 7 bases for V and 7 bases for J; bases not matched to a gene: 11. The CDR3 is made up of 15 amino acids. DNA of the CDR3: TGTGCCACCACGGGCCCGGACAGGGGACGAAATGAGCAGTTCTTC. Protein: CATTGPDRGRNEQFF. Variable domain in full (rest from reference TRBV15 and TRBJ2-1): DAMVIQNPRYQVTQFGKPVTLSCSQTLNHNVMYWYQQKSSQAPKLLFHYYDKDFNNEADTPDNFQSRRPNTSFCFLDIRSPGLGDTAMYLCATTGPDRGRNEQFFGPGTRLTVL.

The rearrangement joins TRBV6-1 to TRBJ2-3; no clear D. The V end was cut by 4 bases, the J end by 0 bases, with 5 bases between. Per germline, CDR1 MNHNS and CDR2 SASEGT. This CDR3 has 13 residues. In DNA form, the CDR3 reads TGTGCCAGCAGTGTAACTAGCACAGATACGCAGTATTTT. Translating it yields CASSVTSTDTQYF.

The V call is TRBV30, the J call TRBJ1-5; no clear D gene. The CDR3 is made up of 14 amino acids. CDR1 and CDR2 (germline): GTSNPN, SVGIG (reference sequence). The V end was cut by 2 bases, the J end by 5 bases, with 13 bases between. As DNA, the CDR3 is TGTGCCTGGAGTTTTCCGGGTATGGATCAGCCCCAGCATTTT. It yields the protein CAWSFPGMDQPQHF. Full variable domain (rest looked up from reference TRBV30 and TRBJ1-5): SQTIHQWPATLVQPVGSPLSLECTVEGTSNPNLYWYRQAAGRGLQLLFYSVGIGQISSEVPQNLSASRPQDRQFILSSKKLLLSDSGFYLCAWSFPGMDQPQHFGDGTRLSIL.

The CDR3 DNA sequence: TGCGCCAGCAGCCCCGCGGGGGCGAACACCGGGGAGCTGTTTTTT. Protein: CASSPAGANTGELFF. This chain joins TRBV5-1 and TRBJ2-2; 7 bases are a match to TRBD2. In germline, CDR1 is SGHRS, CDR2 YFSETQ. The CDR3 runs 15 residues. V dropped 4 bases and J dropped 0; count of bases not matched to a gene: 3.

The V gene is TRBV7-2, the J gene TRBJ2-7; 7 bases align to TRBD2. Germline trimming cut 8 bases from V and 1 base from J; bases unmatched to any gene: 20. Germline assignment: CDR1 SGHTA and CDR2 FQGNSA. The CDR3 spans 18 residues. The CDR3 DNA follows: TGTGCCAGCTCCTTAGGTGGTAGTCGGCGGGGGATATCCTACGAGCAGTACTTC. Its protein product is CASSLGGSRRGISYEQYF.

The rearrangement joins TRBV4-1 to TRBJ2-1; 8 bases agree with TRBD1. V gave up 4 bases and J gave up 10 bases; unmatched junction bases: 6. The germline V gene encodes CDR1 MGHRA and CDR2 YSYEKL. The CDR3 consists of 13 residues. The CDR3 region is CASSRGQGAEQFF. The CDR3, as DNA: TGCGCCAGCAGCCGCGGGCAGGGGGCCGAGCAGTTCTTC.

This chain uses TRBV9 with TRBJ1-5; tentative D call: TRBD1 (5 bases). The length of the CDR3 is 13 residues. The V and J ends lost 3 bases and 5 bases respectively, with 9 bases between them. The germline V gene encodes CDR1 SGDLS and CDR2 YYNGEE. CDR3 DNA sequence: TGTGCCAGCAGCGCCAGGGAAGATCAGCCCCAGCATTTT. Its protein product is CASSAREDQPQHF. The complete variable domain, with remaining parts taken from reference TRBV9 and TRBJ1-5, reads DSGVTQTPKHLITATGQRVTLRCSPRSGDLSVYWYQQSLDQGLQFLIQYYNGEERAKGNILERFSAQQFPDLHSELNLSSLELGDSALYFCASSAREDQPQHFGDGTRLSIL.

The chain couples TRBV4-1 to TRBJ2-1, with 9 bases aligning to TRBD1. There are 15 residues in the CDR3. After removal of 5 bases from V and 8 bases from J, the junction contained 10 bases not matched to a gene. Germline V CDR1 and CDR2: MGHRA, YSYEKL. The CDR3 DNA sequence: TGCGCCAGCAGCGGCGGGACAGGGATCGAAGATGAGCAGTTCTTC. Amino acid sequence: CASSGGTGIEDEQFF.

This clone appeared once. The chain links TRBV5-4 to TRBJ2-1, with TRBD2 matching 11 bases. Trimming took 4 bases from V and 9 from J; bases not matched to a gene: 6. Germline-derived CDR1 and CDR2 are SGHNT and YYREEE (reference sequence). The CDR3 length is 14 residues. The CDR3 region is CASSAYSGGGEQFF. The CDR3 DNA reads as TGTGCCAGCAGCGCCTATAGCGGGGGGGGTGAGCAGTTCTTC.

The chain has TRBV10-2 and TRBJ2-6; possible D gene TRBD2, 5 bases. CDR3 length: 16 amino acids. Trimming pared 6 bases from V and 0 bases from J, leaving 12 bases between. Germline CDR1 and CDR2: WSHSY and SAAADI. CDR3 bases: TGCGCCAGCAGGGACTGGGTGAGCTCTGGGGCCAACGTCCTGACTTTC. This gives the protein CASRDWVSSGANVLTF.

Comments on this clone: Other DNA sequences in this sample translate to the same CDR3. The V call is TRBV7-8, the J call TRBJ2-7, with 11 bases that match TRBD2. The CDR3 extends over 15 amino acids. Germline values: CDR1 SGHVS, CDR2 FQNEAQ. Trimming took 1 base from V and 2 from J; bases not matched to a gene: 1. The CDR3 DNA is TGTGCCAGCAGCTTAGGACTAGCGGGAACCTACGAGCAGTACTTC. Its translation: CASSLGLAGTYEQYF.

The chain uses TRBV9 and TRBJ2-3; 7 bases align to TRBD2. V was pared by 3 bases and J by 2 bases, with 3 bases of the junction left unmatched. The CDR3 totals 14 residues. Germline loops: CDR1 SGDLS, CDR2 YYNGEE. The CDR3 sequence: CASSGSGFTDTQYF. The CDR3 nucleotides read TGTGCCAGCAGCGGTAGCGGGTTCACAGATACGCAGTATTTT.

V usage is TRBV19 and J usage is TRBJ2-3, with a weak D call TRBD1 (6 bases). CDR3 length equals 14 residues. Germline V gene data show CDR1 as LNHDA and CDR2 as SQIVND (reference sequence). V lost 7 bases and J 5 bases, leaving 16 bases between the germline ends. CDR3 protein: CASNLQGEGDTQYF. As DNA, the CDR3 is TGTGCCAGTAACCTACAGGGTGAGGGAGATACGCAGTATTTT.